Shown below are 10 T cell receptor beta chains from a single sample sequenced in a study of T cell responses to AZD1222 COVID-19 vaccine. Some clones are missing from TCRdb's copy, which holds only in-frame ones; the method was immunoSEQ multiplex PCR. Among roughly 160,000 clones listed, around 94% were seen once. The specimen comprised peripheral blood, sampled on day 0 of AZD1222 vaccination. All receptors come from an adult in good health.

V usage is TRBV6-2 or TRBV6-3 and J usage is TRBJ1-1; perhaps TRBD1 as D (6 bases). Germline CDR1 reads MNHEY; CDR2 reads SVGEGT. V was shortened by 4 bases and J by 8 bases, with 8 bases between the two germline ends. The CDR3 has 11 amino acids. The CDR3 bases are TGTGCCAGCAGTTTAGGGGGAGAAGCTTTCTTT. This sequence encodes CASSLGGEAFF.

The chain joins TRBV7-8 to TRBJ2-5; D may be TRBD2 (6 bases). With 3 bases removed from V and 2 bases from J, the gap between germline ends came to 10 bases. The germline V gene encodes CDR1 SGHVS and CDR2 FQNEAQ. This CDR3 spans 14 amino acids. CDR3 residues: CASSFATRQETQYF. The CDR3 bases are TGTGCCAGCAGCTTCGCGACTAGACAAGAGACCCAGTACTTC. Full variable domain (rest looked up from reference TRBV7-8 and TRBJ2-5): GAGVSQSPRYKVAKRGQDVALRCDPISGHVSLFWYQQALGQGPEFLTYFQNEAQLDKSGLPSDRFFAERPEGSVSTLKIQRTQQEDSAVYLCASSFATRQETQYFGPGTRLLVL.

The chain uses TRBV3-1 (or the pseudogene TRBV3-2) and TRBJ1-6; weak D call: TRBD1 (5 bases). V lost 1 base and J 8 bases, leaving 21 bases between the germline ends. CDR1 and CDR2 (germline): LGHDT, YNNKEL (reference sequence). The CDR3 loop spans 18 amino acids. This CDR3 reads CASSQALSSQGIDSPLHF. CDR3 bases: TGTGCCAGCAGCCAAGCCCTCAGTTCGCAGGGTATCGATTCACCCCTCCACTTT.

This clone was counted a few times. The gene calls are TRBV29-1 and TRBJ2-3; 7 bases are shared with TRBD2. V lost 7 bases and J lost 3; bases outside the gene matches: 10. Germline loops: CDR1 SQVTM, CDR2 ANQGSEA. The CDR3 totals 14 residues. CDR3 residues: CSGGAGEATDTQYF. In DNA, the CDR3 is TGCAGCGGCGGGGCGGGGGAGGCGACAGATACGCAGTATTTT.

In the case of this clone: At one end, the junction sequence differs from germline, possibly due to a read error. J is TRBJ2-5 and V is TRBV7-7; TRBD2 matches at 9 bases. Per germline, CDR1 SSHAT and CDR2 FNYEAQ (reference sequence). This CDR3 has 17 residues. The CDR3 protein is CASSQASSGEFQETQYF. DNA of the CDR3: TGTGCTAGCAGCCAAGCTTCTAGCGGGGAGTTCCAAGAGACCCAGTACTTC. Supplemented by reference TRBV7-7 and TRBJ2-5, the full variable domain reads GAGVSQSPRYKVTKRGQDVTLRCDPISSHATLYWYQQALGQGPEFLTYFNYEAQPDKSGLPSDRFSAERPEGSISTLTIQRTEQRDSAMYRCASSQASSGEFQETQYFGPGTRLLVL.

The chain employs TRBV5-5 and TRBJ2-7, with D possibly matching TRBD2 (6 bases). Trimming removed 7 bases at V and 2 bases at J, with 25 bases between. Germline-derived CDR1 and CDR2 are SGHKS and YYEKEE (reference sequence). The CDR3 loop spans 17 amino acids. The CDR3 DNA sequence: TGTGCCAGCCATCATCGCGGGGTTCCGGACACCACCTACGAGCAGTACTTC. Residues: CASHHRGVPDTTYEQYF.

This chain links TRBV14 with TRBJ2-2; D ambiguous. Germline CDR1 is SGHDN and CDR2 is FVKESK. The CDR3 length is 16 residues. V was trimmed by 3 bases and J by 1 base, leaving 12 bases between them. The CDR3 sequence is CASSHHTAGNTGELFF. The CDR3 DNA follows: TGTGCCAGCAGCCATCATACGGCAGGGAACACCGGGGAGCTGTTTTTT.

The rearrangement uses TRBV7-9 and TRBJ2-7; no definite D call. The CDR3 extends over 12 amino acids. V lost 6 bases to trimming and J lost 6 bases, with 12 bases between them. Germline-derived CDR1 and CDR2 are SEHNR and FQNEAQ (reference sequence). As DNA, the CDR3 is TGTGCCAGCAGGGGAATTGAACGCGAGCAGTACTTC. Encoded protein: CASRGIEREQYF.

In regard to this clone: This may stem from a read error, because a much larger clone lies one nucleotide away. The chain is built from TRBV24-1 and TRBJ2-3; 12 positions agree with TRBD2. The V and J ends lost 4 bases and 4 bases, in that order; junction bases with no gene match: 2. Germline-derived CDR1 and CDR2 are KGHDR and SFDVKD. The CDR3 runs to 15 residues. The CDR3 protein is CATSDSSGGADTQYF. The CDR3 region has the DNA TGTGCCACCAGTGACTCTAGCGGGGGGGCAGATACGCAGTATTTT.

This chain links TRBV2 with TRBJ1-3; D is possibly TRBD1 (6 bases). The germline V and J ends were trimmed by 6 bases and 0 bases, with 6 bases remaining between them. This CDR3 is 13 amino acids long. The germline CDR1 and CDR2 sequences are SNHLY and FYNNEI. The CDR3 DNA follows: TGTGCCAGCAGACAGGGCTCTGGAAACACCATATATTTT. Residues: CASRQGSGNTIYF. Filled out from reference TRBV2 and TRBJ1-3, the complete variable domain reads EPEVTQTPSHQVTQMGQEVILRCVPISNHLYFYWYRQILGQKVEFLVSFYNNEISEKSEIFDDQFSVERPDGSNFTLKIRSTKLEDSAMYFCASRQGSGNTIYFGEGSWLTVV.